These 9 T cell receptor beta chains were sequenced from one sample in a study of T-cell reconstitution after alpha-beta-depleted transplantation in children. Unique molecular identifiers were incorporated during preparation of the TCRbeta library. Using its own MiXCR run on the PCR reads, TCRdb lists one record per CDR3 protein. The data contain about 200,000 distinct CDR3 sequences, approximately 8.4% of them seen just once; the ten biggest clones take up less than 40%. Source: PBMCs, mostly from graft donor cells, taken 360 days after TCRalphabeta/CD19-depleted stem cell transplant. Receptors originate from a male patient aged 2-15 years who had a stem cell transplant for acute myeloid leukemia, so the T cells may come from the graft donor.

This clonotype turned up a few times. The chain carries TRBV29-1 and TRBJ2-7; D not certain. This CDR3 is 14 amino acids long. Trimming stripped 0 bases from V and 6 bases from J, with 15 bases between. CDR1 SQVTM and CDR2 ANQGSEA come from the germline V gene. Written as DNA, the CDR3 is TGCAGCGTTGAAGATCTTCGTCAGGCGGTCGAGCAGTACTTC. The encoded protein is CSVEDLRQAVEQYF.

In nucleotides, the CDR3 is TGCGCCAGCAGCCAGAAACAGGGACGAGGAGATACGCAGTATTTT. Translation: CASSQKQGRGDTQYF. The V and J genes are TRBV5-1 and TRBJ2-3, with D tentatively TRBD1 (6 bases). Trimming cost V 4 bases and J 5 bases, with 17 bases left between them. Germline CDR1 is SGHRS and CDR2 is YFSETQ. The CDR3 loop spans 15 amino acids.

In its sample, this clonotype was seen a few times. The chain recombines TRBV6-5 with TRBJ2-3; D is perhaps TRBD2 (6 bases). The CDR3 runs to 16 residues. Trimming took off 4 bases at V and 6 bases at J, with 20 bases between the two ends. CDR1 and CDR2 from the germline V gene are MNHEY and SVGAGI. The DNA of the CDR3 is TGTGCCAGCAGTTGGGACTTAGGTAGTGCATTGGATACGCAGTATTTT. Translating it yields CASSWDLGSALDTQYF.

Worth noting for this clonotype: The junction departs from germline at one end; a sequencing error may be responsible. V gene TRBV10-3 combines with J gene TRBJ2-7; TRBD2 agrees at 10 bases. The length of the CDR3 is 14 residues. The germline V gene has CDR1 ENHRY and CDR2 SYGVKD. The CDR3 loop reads CAISRTSGSNEQYF. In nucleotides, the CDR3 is TGTGCCATCAGCCGGACTAGCGGCTCCAACGAGCAGTACTTC.

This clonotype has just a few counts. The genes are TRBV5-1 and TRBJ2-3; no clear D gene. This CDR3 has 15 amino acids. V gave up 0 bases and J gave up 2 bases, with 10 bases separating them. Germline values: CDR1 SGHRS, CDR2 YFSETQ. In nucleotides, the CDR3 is TGCGCCAGCAGCTTGGAGGGCTATTACACAGATACGCAGTATTTT. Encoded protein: CASSLEGYYTDTQYF.

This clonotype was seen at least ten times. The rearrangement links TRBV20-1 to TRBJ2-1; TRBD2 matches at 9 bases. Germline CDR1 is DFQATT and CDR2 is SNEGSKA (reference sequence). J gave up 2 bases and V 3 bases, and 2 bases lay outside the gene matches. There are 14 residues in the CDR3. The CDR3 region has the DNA TGCAGTGCTAGTACTAGCGGGCCCTACAATGAGCAGTTCTTC. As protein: CSASTSGPYNEQFF.

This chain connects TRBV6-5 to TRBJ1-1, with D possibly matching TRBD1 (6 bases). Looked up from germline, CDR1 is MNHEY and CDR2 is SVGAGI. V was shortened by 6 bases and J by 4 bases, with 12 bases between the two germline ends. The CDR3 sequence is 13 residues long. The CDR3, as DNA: TGTGCCAGCAGCTACAGGGACGGCACTGAAGCTTTCTTT. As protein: CASSYRDGTEAFF.

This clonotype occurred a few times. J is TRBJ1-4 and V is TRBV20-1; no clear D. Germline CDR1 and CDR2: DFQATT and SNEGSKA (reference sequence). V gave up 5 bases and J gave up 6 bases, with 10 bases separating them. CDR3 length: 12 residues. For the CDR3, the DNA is TGCAGTGCTGGAGGGAGAGATGAAAAACTGTTTTTT. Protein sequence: CSAGGRDEKLFF.

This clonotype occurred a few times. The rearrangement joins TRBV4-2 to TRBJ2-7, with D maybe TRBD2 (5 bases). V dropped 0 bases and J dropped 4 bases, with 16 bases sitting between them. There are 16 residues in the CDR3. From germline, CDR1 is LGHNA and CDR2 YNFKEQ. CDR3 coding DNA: TGTGCCAGCAGCCAAGATGGGCTAGCTCGGGGATACGAGCAGTACTTC. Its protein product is CASSQDGLARGYEQYF.